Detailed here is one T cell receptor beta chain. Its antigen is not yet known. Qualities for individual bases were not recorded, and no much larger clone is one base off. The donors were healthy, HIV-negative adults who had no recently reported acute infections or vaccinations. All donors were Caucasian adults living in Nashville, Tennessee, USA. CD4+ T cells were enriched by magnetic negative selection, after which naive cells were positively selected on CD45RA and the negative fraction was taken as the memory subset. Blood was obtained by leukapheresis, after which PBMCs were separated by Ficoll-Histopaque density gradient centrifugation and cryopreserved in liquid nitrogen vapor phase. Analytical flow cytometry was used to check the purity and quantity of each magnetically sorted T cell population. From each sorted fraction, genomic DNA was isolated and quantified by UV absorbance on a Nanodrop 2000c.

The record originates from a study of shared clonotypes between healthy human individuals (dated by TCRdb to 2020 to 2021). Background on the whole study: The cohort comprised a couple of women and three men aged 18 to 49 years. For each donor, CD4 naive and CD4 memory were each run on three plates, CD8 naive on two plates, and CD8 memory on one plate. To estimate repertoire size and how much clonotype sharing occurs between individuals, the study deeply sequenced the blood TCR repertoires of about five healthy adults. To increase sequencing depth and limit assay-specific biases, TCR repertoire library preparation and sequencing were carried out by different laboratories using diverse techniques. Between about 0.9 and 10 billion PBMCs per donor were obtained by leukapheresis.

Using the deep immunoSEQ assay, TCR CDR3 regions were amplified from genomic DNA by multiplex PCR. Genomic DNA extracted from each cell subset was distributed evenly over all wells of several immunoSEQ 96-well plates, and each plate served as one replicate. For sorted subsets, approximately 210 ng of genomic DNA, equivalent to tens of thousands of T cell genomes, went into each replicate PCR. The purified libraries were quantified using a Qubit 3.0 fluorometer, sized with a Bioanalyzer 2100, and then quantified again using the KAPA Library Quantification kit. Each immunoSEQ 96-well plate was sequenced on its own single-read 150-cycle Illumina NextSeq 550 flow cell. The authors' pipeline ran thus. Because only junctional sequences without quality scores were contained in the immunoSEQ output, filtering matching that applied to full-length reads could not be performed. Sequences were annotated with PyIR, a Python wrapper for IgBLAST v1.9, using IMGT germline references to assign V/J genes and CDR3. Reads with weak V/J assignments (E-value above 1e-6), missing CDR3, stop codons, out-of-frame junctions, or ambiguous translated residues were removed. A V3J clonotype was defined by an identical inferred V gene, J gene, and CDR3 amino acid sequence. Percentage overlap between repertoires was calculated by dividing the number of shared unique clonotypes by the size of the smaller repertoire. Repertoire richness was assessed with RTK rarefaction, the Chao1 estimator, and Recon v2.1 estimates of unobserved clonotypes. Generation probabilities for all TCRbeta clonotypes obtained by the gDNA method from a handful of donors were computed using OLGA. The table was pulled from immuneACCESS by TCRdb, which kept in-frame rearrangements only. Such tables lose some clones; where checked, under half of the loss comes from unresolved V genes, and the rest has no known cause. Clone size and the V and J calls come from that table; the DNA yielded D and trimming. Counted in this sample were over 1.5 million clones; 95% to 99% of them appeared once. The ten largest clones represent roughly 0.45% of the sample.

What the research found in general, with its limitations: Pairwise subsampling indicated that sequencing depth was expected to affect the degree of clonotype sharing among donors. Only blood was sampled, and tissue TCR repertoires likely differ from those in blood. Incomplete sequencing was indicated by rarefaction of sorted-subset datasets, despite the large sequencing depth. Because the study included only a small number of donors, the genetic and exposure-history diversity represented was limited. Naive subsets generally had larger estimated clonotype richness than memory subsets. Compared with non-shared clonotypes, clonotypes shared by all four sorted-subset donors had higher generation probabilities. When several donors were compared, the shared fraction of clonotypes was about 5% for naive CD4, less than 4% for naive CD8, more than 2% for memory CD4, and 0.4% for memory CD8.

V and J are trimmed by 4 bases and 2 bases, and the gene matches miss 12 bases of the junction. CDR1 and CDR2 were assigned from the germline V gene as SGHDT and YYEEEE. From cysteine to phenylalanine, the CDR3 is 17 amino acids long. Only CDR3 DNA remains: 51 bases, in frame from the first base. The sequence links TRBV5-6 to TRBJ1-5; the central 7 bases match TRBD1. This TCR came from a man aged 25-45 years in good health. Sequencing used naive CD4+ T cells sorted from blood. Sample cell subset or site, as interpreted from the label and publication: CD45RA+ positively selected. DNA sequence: TGTGCCAGCAGCATCCGACAGGGTTTAGCAGGCAATCAGCCCCAGCATTTT. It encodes CASSIRQGLAGNQPQHF.